This TCR beta chain was sequenced during a study of blood T cell repertoires in COVID-19. Study details: The United States, Italy and Spain provided the acute and convalescent COVID-19 samples. T cells, B-cell-depleted T cells, or PBMCs provided the cDNA or gDNA that served as material.

V shed 5 bases, J shed 3 bases, and the junction held 10 bases outside the gene matches. The CDR3 loop spans 16 amino acids. The germline gives CDR1 SGHAT, CDR2 FQNNGV. Per the original methods: Amplification from reference gene primers served as the basis for estimated nucleated cell counts. Libraries were prepared by immunoSEQ multiplex PCR; TCRdb keeps only in-frame clonotypes and omits some of them. The V and J calls and the clone size are those of that table, but D and trimming were determined from the DNA. This table holds more than 100,000 clones, around 78% found once. The sequenced material came from peripheral blood. The V and J genes are TRBV11-2 and TRBJ1-2; 9 bases fit TRBD1. This receptor was identified in a man between 65 and 85 years old with acute or convalescent COVID-19. The CDR3 DNA reads as TGTGCCAGCAGCGAGAGTTTGACAGGGGGTGACTATGGCTACACCTTC. Amino acid sequence: CASSESLTGGDYGYTF.